The rows below give T cell receptor beta chains drawn from one sample of a study of cytomegalovirus exposure and HLA in healthy donors. Sequencing was performed with immunoSEQ multiplex PCR; in TCRdb, only in-frame clones are kept and a portion is missing. The profile shows 110,000 to 150,000 clones, roughly three quarters of them singletons. Sequencing input: PBMCs. These receptors originate from a woman aged 25 to 39 in good health and CMV-seronegative. Both conserved end residues are part of each CDR3. A D gene is named only where the DNA matches it firmly. Expanded clones are given a class, and other clones once, few, many or no size at all.

j_gene	d_gene	v_gene	abundance	CDR3nt	CDR3aa
TRBJ1-1	TRBD1	TRBV11-2	NA	TGTGCCAGCAGCTTAGTTTCCCAGGGGGCGGTTGGGATGAACACTGAAGCTTTCTTT	CASSLVSQGAVGMNTEAFF
TRBJ2-4	TRBD2	TRBV19	NA	TGTGCCAGTAGTATAGCGGGGGGAAACATTCAGTACTTC	CASSIAGGNIQYF
TRBJ2-3	TRBD1	TRBV19	NA	TGTGCCAGTAGTATGGGACAGGGGACAGATACGCAGTATTTT	CASSMGQGTDTQYF
TRBJ1-2	NA	TRBV28	few	TGTGCCAGCATCCCAGGGGCCGCTAGTGGCTACACCTTC	CASIPGAASGYTF
TRBJ1-5	TRBD1	TRBV7-9	few	TGTGCCAGCAGCCCGGACAGGGACTTCAATCAGCCCCAGCATTTT	CASSPDRDFNQPQHF
TRBJ1-1	NA	TRBV5-1	NA	TGCGCCAGCAGCTTGGGGGTGGGACTTATGAACACTGAAGCTTTCTTT	CASSLGVGLMNTEAFF
TRBJ2-1	TRBD2	TRBV7-9	NA	TGTGCCAGCAGCTTGGGACTAGCGGGAGTAACTGAGCAGTTCTTC	CASSLGLAGVTEQFF
TRBJ1-1	NA	TRBV6-5	NA	TGTGCCAGCAGTTACGGGGCAGGGTTGAACACTGAAGCTTTCTTT	CASSYGAGLNTEAFF
TRBJ1-6	NA	TRBV7-2	NA	TGTGCCAGCAGCTTAGTCGGTCCCTTCAATTCACCCCTCCACTTT	CASSLVGPFNSPLHF
TRBJ2-1	NA	TRBV11-3	NA	TGTGCCAGCAGCTTGAGAGGGGGATCCTACAATGAGCAGTTCTTC	CASSLRGGSYNEQFF